These 3 T cell receptor beta chains were all obtained from the same sample, sequenced in a study of early T cells in non-severe SARS-CoV-2 infection. MiXCR, run by TCRdb on the 5' RACE reads, gives a single entry per CDR3 protein. The sample has almost 85,000 distinct CDR3 sequences; about 12% are singletons. Sequencing input: whole blood. Every receptor here comes from an adult who was a healthcare worker with PCR-confirmed SARS-CoV-2 infection or an uninfected control (not recorded which).

This clonotype was observed at least ten times. Here the CDR3 reads CASRGRYNEQFF. CDR3 nucleotides: TGTGCCAGCAGGGGACGGTACAATGAGCAGTTCTTC. The chain links TRBV25-1 to TRBJ2-1; D might be TRBD1 or TRBD2, each matching 5 bases. CDR3 length equals 12 residues. Trimming pared 6 bases from V and 4 bases from J, leaving 7 bases between. Germline loops: CDR1 MGHDK, CDR2 SYGVNS.

The chain employs TRBV28 and TRBJ2-3; maybe TRBD2 (6 bases). The V gene's germline CDR1 is MDHEN and CDR2 SYDVKM. The CDR3 runs 17 residues. Between the trimmed V and J ends, which lost 1 base and 1 base, there was a span of 15 bases. The CDR3 nucleotides are TGTGCCAGCAGTTTATCTCTGACTAGAGGCGGCACAGATACGCAGTATTTT. This translates into CASSLSLTRGGTDTQYF. The full variable domain, in which reference TRBV28 and TRBJ2-3 provide the parts outside the CDR3, is DVKVTQSSRYLVKRTGEKVFLECVQDMDHENMFWYRQDPGLGLRLIYFSYDVKMKEKGDIPEGYSVSREKKERFSLILESASTNQTSMYLCASSLSLTRGGTDTQYFGPGTRLTVL.

V usage is TRBV29-1 and J usage is TRBJ2-6; no reliable D call. CDR1 is SQVTM and CDR2 is ANQGSEA in the germline V gene. V shed 4 bases and J shed 0 bases, with 13 bases lying between them. CDR3 length: 16 amino acids. CDR3 amino acids: CSVARRDNSGANVLTF. In nucleotides, the CDR3 is TGCAGCGTTGCTCGGCGCGACAACTCTGGGGCCAACGTCCTGACTTTC.